This record covers a single T cell receptor (beta chain). Its antigen is still unknown. Produced via immunoSEQ multiplex PCR; TCRdb's table is partial and in-frame only. The profile shows 150,000 to 200,000 clones, about nine tenths of them singletons. The V and J ends lost 5 bases and 8 bases, in that order; junction bases with no gene match: 5. The V gene's germline CDR1 is LGHNA and CDR2 YNFKEQ. CDR3 length: 14 amino acids. The sample is drawn from a study of T cell responses to AZD1222 COVID-19 vaccine. Study-level results: White British people made up most donors, females outnumbered males, and clonal diversity was possibly underestimated. Baseline seropositivity occurred in only 5 to 7 AZD1222 recipients.

The sequence was obtained from an adult in good health. This chain connects TRBV4-2 to TRBJ2-3, with TRBD2 identical over 12 bases. The sample was peripheral blood, taken on day 0 of AZD1222 vaccination. CDR3 bases: TGTGCCAGCAGCGGGGCTAGCGGGGGGGGTACGCAGTATTTT. Its protein is CASSGASGGGTQYF.